This T cell receptor (beta chain) is from a study of identical twins. Study-wide points: Memory repertoires lacked the insertion deficit that abundant cord blood beta clonotypes showed. Compared with models, monozygotic twins showed more out-of-frame TCR alpha sharing. In drawing conclusions, the study used cross-sectional statistical analysis and did not follow the same donors.

This clonotype was counted between two and nine times. Antigen: not known. TCRdb reprocessed the 5' RACE reads with MiXCR, giving one entry per CDR3 protein. The sample has about 500,000 distinct CDR3 sequences, roughly an eighth seen once. In every case, the donor was a healthy Caucasian. Germline CDR1 ENHRY, CDR2 SYGVKD. V dropped 2 bases and J dropped 2; count of bases not matched to a gene: 3. This CDR3 contains 16 residues. The data were also submitted as part of a second study, on yellow fever vaccine responses in identical twins.

This receptor was identified in a woman aged 18 to 35 in good health. Input material: CD4+ T cells sorted from blood. J is TRBJ2-6 and V is TRBV10-3, with 7 bases lining up with TRBD1. CDR3 in amino acids: CAISELTGAGANVLTF. CDR3 sequence (DNA): TGTGCCATCAGTGAGCTAACAGGGGCTGGGGCCAACGTCCTGACTTTC.